Presented here are 6 T cell receptor beta chains from one specimen sequenced in a study of blood T cell repertoires in COVID-19. Profiled with immunoSEQ multiplex PCR; TCRdb holds only in-frame clones, not every one. Of approximately 96,000 clones detected, 90% appear once; the ten largest clones hold 1.7%. Sequencing was performed on peripheral blood. These receptors all stem from a man in his 60s with acute or convalescent COVID-19.

This chain links TRBV4-2 with TRBJ2-7; D might be TRBD2 (5 bases). Looked up from germline, CDR1 is LGHNA and CDR2 is YNFKEQ. Trimming stripped 1 base from V and 3 bases from J, with 7 bases between. This CDR3 has 13 amino acids. Here the CDR3 reads CASSQASSYEQYF. The CDR3 region has the DNA TGTGCCAGCAGCCAAGCTAGCAGCTACGAGCAGTACTTC.

This clone was seen a handful of times. The chain couples TRBV9 to TRBJ2-1, with D maybe TRBD2 (6 bases). The CDR3 has 16 residues. CDR1 is SGDLS, CDR2 YYNGEE, per germline. The ends were cut back, 2 bases at V and 7 bases at J, with 19 bases in the middle. DNA for the CDR3: TGTGCCAGCAGCGTCTCCCAATATGCGGGATCTAATGAGCAGTTCTTC. This encodes CASSVSQYAGSNEQFF.

The chain has TRBV24-1 and TRBJ2-2; D might be TRBD1 (6 bases). V lost 5 bases and J lost 4, with 10 bases in between. Per the germline V gene, CDR1 is KGHDR and CDR2 is SFDVKD. This CDR3 is 14 amino acids long. CDR3 bases: TGTGCCACCAGTGCTCTGGGGGCCACCGGGGAGCTGTTTTTT. Translation: CATSALGATGELFF.

The V and J genes are TRBV4-3 and TRBJ2-7; D is unresolved. Germline loops: CDR1 LGHNA, CDR2 YSLEER. The length of the CDR3 is 13 residues. Trimming removed 0 bases at V and 4 bases at J, with 7 bases between. CDR3 sequence: CASSQDLRYEQYF. The CDR3 DNA reads TGCGCCAGCAGCCAAGATCTGCGGTACGAGCAGTACTTC.

V usage is TRBV7-2 and J usage is TRBJ2-7, with D maybe TRBD2 (6 bases). V was shortened by 0 bases and J by 2 bases, with 14 bases between the two germline ends. The CDR3 runs 16 residues. Germline V gives CDR1 SGHTA, CDR2 FQGNSA. This CDR3 is CASSLAGASATYEQYF. The CDR3 DNA follows: TGTGCCAGCAGCTTAGCTGGGGCTAGCGCGACCTACGAGCAGTACTTC.

A single count supports this clone. The chain is built from TRBV12-3 or TRBV12-4 and TRBJ2-1, with 10 bases identical to TRBD2. This CDR3 has 13 residues. Trimming removed 7 bases from V and 7 bases from J; junction bases left unmatched: 4. CDR3 protein: CASKREGRNEQFF. The CDR3 nucleotides read TGTGCCAGCAAGCGGGAGGGCCGAAATGAGCAGTTCTTC.